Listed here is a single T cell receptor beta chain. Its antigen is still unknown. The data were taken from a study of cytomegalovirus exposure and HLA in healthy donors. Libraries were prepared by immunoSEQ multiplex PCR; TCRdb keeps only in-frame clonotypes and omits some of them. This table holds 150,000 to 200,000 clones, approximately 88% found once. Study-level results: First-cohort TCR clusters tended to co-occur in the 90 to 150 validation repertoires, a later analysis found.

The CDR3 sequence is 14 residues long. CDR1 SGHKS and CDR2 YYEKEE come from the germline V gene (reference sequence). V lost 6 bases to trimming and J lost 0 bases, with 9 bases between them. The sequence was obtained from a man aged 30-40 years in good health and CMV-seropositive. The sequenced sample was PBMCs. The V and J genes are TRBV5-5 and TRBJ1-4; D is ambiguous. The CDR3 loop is CASTTRATNEKLFF. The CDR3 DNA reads TGTGCCAGCACCACCCGGGCAACTAATGAAAAACTGTTTTTT.